The 6 T cell receptor beta chains reported below all come from one sample, sequenced in a study of blood T cell repertoires in COVID-19 (dated by TCRdb to 2020 to 2021). Receptor amplification or capture employed the immunoSEQ multiplex PCR assay. Here the immuneACCESS table is served through TCRdb, limited to in-frame sequences with V and J called. Missing clones are a known gap in these copies; in checked studies unresolved V genes cover under half, and the rest lacks a known reason. Here the sample has 200,000 to 300,000 clones; around four fifths occur a single time. The ten largest account for 4% of the sample. Source material: peripheral blood. These TCRs come from a man aged 50 to 60 with acute or convalescent COVID-19.

In its sample, this clone was seen a few times. As DNA, the CDR3 is TGTGCCAGCAGCGTAGACGGGTCCTACAATGAGCAGTTCTTC. Its protein product is CASSVDGSYNEQFF. V gene TRBV9 combines with J gene TRBJ2-1; no reliable D call. This CDR3 spans 14 amino acids. Trimming shortened V by 0 bases and J by 1 base, and 5 bases separated the two germline ends. Germline-derived CDR1 and CDR2 are SGDLS and YYNGEE.

The V and J genes are TRBV7-8 and TRBJ1-1, with 7 bases fitting TRBD1. The CDR3 extends over 14 amino acids. CDR1 and CDR2 from the germline V gene are SGHVS and FQNEAQ. With V trimmed by 6 bases and J by 0 bases, 4 bases remained unmatched. The CDR3 sequence: CASRQQGVNTEAFF. CDR3 in DNA: TGTGCCAGCAGACAGCAGGGGGTGAACACTGAAGCTTTCTTT.

The chain employs TRBV7-3 and TRBJ2-3; 11 bases map to TRBD2. The CDR3 runs 18 residues. Germline V lookup: CDR1 SGHTA, CDR2 FQGTGA. V dropped 1 base and J dropped 2; count of bases not matched to a gene: 8. The CDR3 loop reads CASSLRGGLAEYTDTQYF. Written as DNA, the CDR3 is TGTGCCAGCAGCTTAAGGGGGGGACTAGCGGAATACACAGATACGCAGTATTTT. Supplemented by reference TRBV7-3 and TRBJ2-3, the full variable domain reads GAGVSQTPSNKVTEKGKYVELRCDPISGHTALYWYRQSLGQGPEFLIYFQGTGAADDSGLPNDRFFAVRPEGSVSTLKIQRTERGDSAVYLCASSLRGGLAEYTDTQYFGPGTRLTVL.

The chain links TRBV2 to TRBJ1-1, with D unclear. Trimming took off 1 base at V and 8 bases at J, with 8 bases between the two ends. Looked up from germline, CDR1 is SNHLY and CDR2 is FYNNEI. The CDR3 covers 12 residues. Here the CDR3 reads CASSEGLVEAFF. The CDR3 DNA reads TGTGCCAGCAGTGAAGGTCTCGTGGAAGCTTTCTTT.

This chain connects TRBV18 to TRBJ2-2; possible D gene TRBD2, 5 bases. CDR3 size: 15 residues. V was trimmed by 5 bases and J by 3 bases, leaving 13 bases between them. The germline V gene has CDR1 KGHSH and CDR2 LQKENI. CDR3 amino acids: CASSDWRSHTGELFF. In DNA form, the CDR3 reads TGTGCCAGCTCAGACTGGAGGTCGCACACCGGGGAGCTGTTTTTT.

The chain's CDR3 is CASSLDLAGEETQYF. For the CDR3, the DNA is TGTGCCAGCAGCTTAGACCTAGCGGGGGAAGAGACCCAGTACTTC. The chain recombines TRBV7-9 with TRBJ2-5; 10 bases are a match to TRBD2. V dropped 1 base and J dropped 3; count of bases not matched to a gene: 2. In germline, CDR1 is SEHNR, CDR2 FQNEAQ (reference sequence). This CDR3 has 15 amino acids.